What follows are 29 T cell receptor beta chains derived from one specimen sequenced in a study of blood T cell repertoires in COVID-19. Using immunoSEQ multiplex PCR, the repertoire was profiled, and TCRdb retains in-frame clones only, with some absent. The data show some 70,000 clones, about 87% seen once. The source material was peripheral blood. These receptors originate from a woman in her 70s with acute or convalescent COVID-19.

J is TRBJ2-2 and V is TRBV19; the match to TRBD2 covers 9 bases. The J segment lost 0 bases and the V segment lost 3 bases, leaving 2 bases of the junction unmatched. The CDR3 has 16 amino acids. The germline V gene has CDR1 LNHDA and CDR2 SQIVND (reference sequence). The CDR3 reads CASSMRLAANTGELFF. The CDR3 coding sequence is TGTGCCAGTAGTATGAGACTAGCGGCGAACACCGGGGAGCTGTTTTTT.

The CDR3 sequence: CASGDSNTEAFF. CDR3 nucleotides: TGTGCCAGCGGGGACTCGAACACTGAAGCTTTCTTT. The rearrangement uses TRBV7-9 and TRBJ1-1; D perhaps matches TRBD1 (5 bases). The CDR3 consists of 12 residues. V was trimmed by 8 bases and J by 1 base, leaving 8 bases between them. Germline assignment: CDR1 SEHNR and CDR2 FQNEAQ (reference sequence). Supplemented by reference TRBV7-9 and TRBJ1-1, the full variable domain reads DTGVSQNPRHKITKRGQNVTFRCDPISEHNRLYWYRQTLGQGPEFLTYFQNEAQLEKSRLLSDRFSAERPKGSFSTLEIQRTEQGDSAMYLCASGDSNTEAFFGQGTRLTVV.

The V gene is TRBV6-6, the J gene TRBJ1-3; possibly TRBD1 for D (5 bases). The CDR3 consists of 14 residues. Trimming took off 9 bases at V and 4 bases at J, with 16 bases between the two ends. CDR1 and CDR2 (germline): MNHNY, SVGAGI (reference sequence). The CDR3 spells CASNTGIGGNTIYF. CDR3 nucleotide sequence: TGTGCCAGTAATACAGGAATCGGGGGAAACACCATATATTTT.

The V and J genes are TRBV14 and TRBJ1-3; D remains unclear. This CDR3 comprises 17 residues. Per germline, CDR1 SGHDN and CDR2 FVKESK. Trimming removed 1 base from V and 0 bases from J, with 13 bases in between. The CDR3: CASSQVRSPTSGNTIYF. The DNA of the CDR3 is TGTGCCAGCAGCCAAGTGAGGTCACCGACCTCTGGAAACACCATATATTTT.

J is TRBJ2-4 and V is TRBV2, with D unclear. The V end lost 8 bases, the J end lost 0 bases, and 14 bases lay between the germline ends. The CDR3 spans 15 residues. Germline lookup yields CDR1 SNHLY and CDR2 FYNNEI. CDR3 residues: CASLQQLLAKNIQYF. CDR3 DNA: TGTGCCAGCCTTCAACAGCTTCTAGCCAAAAACATTCAGTACTTC.

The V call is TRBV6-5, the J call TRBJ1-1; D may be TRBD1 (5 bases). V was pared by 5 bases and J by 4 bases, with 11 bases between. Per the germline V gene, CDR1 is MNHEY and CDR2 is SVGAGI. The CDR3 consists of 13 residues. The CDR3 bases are TGTGCCAGCAGTCCCGGGGGGAGCACTGAAGCTTTCTTT. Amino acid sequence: CASSPGGSTEAFF.

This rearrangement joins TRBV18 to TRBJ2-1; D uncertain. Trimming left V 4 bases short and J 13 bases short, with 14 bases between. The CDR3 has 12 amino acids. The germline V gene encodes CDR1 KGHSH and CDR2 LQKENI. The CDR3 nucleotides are TGTGCCAGCTCACACCAAATTTTACACCAGTTCTTC. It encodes CASSHQILHQFF.

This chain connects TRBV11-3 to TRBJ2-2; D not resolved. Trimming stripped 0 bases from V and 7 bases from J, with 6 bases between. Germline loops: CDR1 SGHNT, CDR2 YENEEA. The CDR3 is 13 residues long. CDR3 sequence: CASSLDRVGELFF. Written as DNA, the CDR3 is TGTGCCAGCAGCTTAGATCGAGTCGGGGAGCTGTTTTTT.

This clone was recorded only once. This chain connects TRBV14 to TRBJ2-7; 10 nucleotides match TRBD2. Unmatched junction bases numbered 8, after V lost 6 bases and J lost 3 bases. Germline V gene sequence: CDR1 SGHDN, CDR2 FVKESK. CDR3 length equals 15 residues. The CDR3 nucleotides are TGTGCCAGCAGTCAGGGGCTAGCGGGAGTCTACGAGCAGTACTTC. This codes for CASSQGLAGVYEQYF.

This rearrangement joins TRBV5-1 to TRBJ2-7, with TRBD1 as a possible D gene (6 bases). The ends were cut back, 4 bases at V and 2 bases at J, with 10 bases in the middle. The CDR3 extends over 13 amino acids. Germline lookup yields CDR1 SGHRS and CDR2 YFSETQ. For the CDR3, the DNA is TGCGCCAGCAGCGCAACAGGGACCTACGAGCAGTACTTC. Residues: CASSATGTYEQYF.

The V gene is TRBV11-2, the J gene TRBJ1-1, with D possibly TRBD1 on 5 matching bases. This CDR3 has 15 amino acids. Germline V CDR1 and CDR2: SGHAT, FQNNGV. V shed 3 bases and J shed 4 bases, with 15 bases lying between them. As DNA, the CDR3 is TGTGCCAGCAGCTTTCAACGCCGGGGGACCACTGAAGCTTTCTTT. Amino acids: CASSFQRRGTTEAFF.

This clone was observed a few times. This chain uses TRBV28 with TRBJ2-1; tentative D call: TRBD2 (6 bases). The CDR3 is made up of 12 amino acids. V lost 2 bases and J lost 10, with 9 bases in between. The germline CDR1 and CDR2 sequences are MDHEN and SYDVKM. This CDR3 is CASSLRRAEQFF. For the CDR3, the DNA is TGTGCCAGCAGTTTAAGGAGGGCAGAGCAGTTCTTC.

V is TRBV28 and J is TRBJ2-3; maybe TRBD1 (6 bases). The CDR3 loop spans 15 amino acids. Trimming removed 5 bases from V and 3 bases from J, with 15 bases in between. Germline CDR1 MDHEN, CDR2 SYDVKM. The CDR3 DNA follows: TGTGCCAGCAGTCGGATAGGGGGTAGGACAGATACGCAGTATTTT. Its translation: CASSRIGGRTDTQYF.

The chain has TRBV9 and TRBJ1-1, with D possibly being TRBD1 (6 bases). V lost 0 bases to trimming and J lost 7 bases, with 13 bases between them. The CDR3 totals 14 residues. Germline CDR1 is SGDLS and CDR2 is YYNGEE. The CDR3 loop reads CASSVDQGKSEAFF. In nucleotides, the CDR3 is TGTGCCAGCAGCGTAGACCAGGGGAAGAGTGAAGCTTTCTTT.

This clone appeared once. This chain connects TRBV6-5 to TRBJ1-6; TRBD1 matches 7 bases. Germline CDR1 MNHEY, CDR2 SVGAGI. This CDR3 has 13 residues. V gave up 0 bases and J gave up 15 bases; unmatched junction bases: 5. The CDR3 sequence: CASSYSTGLNLHF. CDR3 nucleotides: TGTGCCAGCAGTTACTCGACAGGGCTGAACCTCCACTTT.

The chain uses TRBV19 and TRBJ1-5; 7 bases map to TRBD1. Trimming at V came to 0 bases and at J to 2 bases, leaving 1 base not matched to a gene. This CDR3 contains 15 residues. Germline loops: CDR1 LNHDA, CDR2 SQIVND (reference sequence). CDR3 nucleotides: TGTGCCAGTAGTATAGAAGGGACAGGCAATCAGCCCCAGCATTTT. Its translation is CASSIEGTGNQPQHF. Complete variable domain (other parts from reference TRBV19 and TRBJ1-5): DGGITQSPKYLFRKEGQNVTLSCEQNLNHDAMYWYRQDPGQGLRLIYYSQIVNDFQKGDIAEGYSVSREKKESFPLTVTSAQKNPTAFYLCASSIEGTGNQPQHFGDGTRLSIL.

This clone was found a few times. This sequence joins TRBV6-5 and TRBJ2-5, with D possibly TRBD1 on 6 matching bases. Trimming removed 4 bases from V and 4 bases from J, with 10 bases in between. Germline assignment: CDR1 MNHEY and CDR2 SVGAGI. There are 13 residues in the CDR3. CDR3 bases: TGTGCCAGCAGTTTACAGGGTGGAGAGACCCAGTACTTC. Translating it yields CASSLQGGETQYF.

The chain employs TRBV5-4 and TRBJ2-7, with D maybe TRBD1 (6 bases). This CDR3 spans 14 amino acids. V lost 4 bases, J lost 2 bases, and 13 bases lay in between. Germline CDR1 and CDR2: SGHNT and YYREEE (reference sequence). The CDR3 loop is CASSPDRTTYEQYF. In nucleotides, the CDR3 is TGTGCCAGCAGCCCTGACAGGACGACCTACGAGCAGTACTTC.

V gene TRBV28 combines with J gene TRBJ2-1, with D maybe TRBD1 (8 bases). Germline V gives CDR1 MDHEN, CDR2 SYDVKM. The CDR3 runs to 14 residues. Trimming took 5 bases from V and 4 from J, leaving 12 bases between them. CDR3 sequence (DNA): TGTGCCAGCAGTACAGGGGGGGGTTACAATGAGCAGTTCTTC. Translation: CASSTGGGYNEQFF.

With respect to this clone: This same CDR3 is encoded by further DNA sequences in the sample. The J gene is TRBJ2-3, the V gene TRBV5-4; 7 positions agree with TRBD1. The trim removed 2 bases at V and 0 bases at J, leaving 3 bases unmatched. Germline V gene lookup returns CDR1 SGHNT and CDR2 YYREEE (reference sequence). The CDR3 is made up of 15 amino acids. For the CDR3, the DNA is TGTGCCAGCAGCTTAGGGGGCGGGAGCACAGATACGCAGTATTTT. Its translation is CASSLGGGSTDTQYF.

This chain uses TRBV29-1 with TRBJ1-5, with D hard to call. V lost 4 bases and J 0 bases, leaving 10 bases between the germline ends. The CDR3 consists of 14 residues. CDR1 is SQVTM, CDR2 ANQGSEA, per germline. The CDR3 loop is CSVAPEYSNQPQHF. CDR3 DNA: TGCAGCGTTGCCCCAGAATATAGCAATCAGCCCCAGCATTTT.

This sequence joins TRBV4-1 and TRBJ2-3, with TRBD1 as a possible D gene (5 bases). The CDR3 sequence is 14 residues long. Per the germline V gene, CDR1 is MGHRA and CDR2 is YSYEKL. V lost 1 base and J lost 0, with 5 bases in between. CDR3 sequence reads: CASSQGQSTDTQYF. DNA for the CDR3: TGCGCCAGCAGCCAAGGACAGAGCACAGATACGCAGTATTTT.

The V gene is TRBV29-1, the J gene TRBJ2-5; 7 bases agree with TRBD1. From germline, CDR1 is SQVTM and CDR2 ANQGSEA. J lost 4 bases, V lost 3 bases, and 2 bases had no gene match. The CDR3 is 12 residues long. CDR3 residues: CSVETGTETQYF. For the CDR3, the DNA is TGCAGCGTTGAGACAGGGACAGAGACCCAGTACTTC.

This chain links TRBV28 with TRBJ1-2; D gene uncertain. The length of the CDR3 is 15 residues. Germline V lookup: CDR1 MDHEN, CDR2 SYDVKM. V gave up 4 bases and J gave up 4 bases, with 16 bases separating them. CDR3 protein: CASSYRTVVGYGYTF. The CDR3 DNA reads TGTGCCAGCAGTTATCGAACAGTCGTGGGCTATGGCTACACCTTC.

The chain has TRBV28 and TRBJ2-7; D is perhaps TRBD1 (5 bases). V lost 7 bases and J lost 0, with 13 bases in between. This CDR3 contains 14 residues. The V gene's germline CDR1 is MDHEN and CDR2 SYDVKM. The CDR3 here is CASTPDSSSYEQYF. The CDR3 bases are TGTGCCAGCACCCCTGACAGCAGCTCCTACGAGCAGTACTTC.

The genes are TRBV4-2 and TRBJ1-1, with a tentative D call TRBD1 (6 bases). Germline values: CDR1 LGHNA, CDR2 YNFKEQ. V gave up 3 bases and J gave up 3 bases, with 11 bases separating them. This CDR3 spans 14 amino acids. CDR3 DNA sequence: TGTGCCAGCAGCCAGTCCCAGGGGTACACTGAAGCTTTCTTT. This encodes CASSQSQGYTEAFF.

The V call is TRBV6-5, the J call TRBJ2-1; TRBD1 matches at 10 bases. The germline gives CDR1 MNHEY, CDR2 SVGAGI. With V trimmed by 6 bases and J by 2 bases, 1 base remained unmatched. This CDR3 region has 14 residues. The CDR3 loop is CASSGQGAYNEQFF. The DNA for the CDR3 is TGTGCCAGCAGCGGACAGGGGGCCTACAATGAGCAGTTCTTC.

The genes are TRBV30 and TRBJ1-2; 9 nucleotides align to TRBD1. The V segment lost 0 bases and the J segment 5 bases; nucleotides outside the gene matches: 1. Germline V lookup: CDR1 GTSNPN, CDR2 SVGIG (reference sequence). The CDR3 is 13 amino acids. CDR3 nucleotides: TGTGCCTGGAGTGTGACAGGGGGGTATGGCTACACCTTC. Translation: CAWSVTGGYGYTF.

The CDR3, as DNA: TGTGCCAGCAGTTTAGGGCAAGCCAAAAACATTCAGTACTTC. Protein sequence: CASSLGQAKNIQYF. The chain has TRBV28 and TRBJ2-4, with D unresolved. The CDR3 loop spans 14 amino acids. V was shortened by 2 bases and J by 0 bases, with 5 bases between the two germline ends. CDR1 and CDR2 from the germline V gene are MDHEN and SYDVKM.